A single sample gave rise to the 30 T cell receptor beta chains below, sequenced in a study of T cell clonality in common variable immunodeficiency. TCRdb's copy holds only in-frame clones and misses some; the assay was immunoSEQ multiplex PCR. The repertoire shows approximately 64,000 clones, none seen only once; the top ten take 1.7%. The source material was peripheral blood mononuclear cells. The receptor source for this set is a person aged 18-70 years in good health.

At least ten counts were recorded for this clone. The CDR3 is cut off 3 residues early in the read; its end comes from the germline J gene. This chain joins TRBV28 and TRBJ2-6, with TRBD1 as a possible D gene (5 bases). The V end lost 6 bases, the J end lost 0 bases, and 15 bases lay between the germline ends. The germline V gene has CDR1 MDHEN and CDR2 SYDVKM. There are 17 residues in the CDR3. The DNA read from the CDR3 is TGTGCCAGCAGCCCACCCCGACAGTCCTCTGGGGCCAACGTC. It encodes CASSPPRQSSGANV. In full, the CDR3 reads CASSPPRQSSGANVLTF. Supplemented by reference TRBV28 and TRBJ2-6, the full variable domain reads DVKVTQSSRYLVKRTGEKVFLECVQDMDHENMFWYRQDPGLGLRLIYFSYDVKMKEKGDIPEGYSVSREKKERFSLILESASTNQTSMYLCASSPPRQSSGANVLTFGAGSRLTVL.

This clone was recorded a few times. Coverage ceases 3 residues before the CDR3 finishes, and the germline J gene fills in the end. The rearrangement links TRBV19 to TRBJ1-1; TRBD1 matches 9 bases. CDR3 length equals 14 residues. The germline gives CDR1 LNHDA, CDR2 SQIVND (reference sequence). Trimming took 7 bases from V and 4 from J; bases not matched to a gene: 7. CDR3 sequence reads: CASTTTGGSTEAFF. CDR3 DNA, as far as it was read: TGTGCCAGTACGACGACAGGGGGAAGCACTGAA.

This clone was found many times. The CDR3 goes on 3 residues after the read ends, and that part is filled in from the germline J gene. The V gene is TRBV7-8, the J gene TRBJ2-5, with D possibly TRBD1 on 6 matching bases. Germline V CDR1 and CDR2: SGHVS, FQNEAQ. V lost 0 bases, J lost 7 bases, and 9 bases lay in between. The CDR3 loop spans 13 amino acids. CDR3 protein: CASSLASGVTQYF. CDR3 bases read: TGTGCCAGCAGCTTAGCTTCAGGGGTGACC.

This clone has ten or more counts. Read coverage stops 3 residues before the CDR3 terminus; the germline J gene supplies the remainder. The V call is TRBV28, the J call TRBJ2-3, with TRBD2 as a possible D gene (6 bases). V lost 3 bases and J 2 bases, leaving 9 bases between the germline ends. The germline V gene encodes CDR1 MDHEN and CDR2 SYDVKM. The CDR3 totals 14 residues. CDR3: CASSFPSVTDTQYF. The DNA read from the CDR3 is TGTGCCAGCAGTTTCCCTAGCGTCACAGATACG.

This clone has at least ten counts. The read terminates 3 residues before the CDR3 end, so the remaining end is supplied by the germline J gene. The chain has TRBV7-6 and TRBJ1-6; 7 bases are a match to TRBD1. J lost 8 bases, V lost 5 bases, and 9 bases had no gene match. Germline lookup yields CDR1 SGHVS and CDR2 FNYEAQ. CDR3 size: 15 residues. The CDR3 sequence is CASSPGTEIHSPLHF. The CDR3 DNA, read in part, is TGTGCCAGCAGCCCCGGGACAGAAATCCATTCACCC. The whole variable domain, filled in from reference TRBV7-6 and TRBJ1-6, reads GAGVSQSPRYKVTKRGQDVALRCDPISGHVSLYWYRQALGQGPEFLTYFNYEAQQDKSGLPNDRFSAERPEGSISTLTIQRTEQRDSAMYRCASSPGTEIHSPLHFGNGTRLTVT.

This clone has a count of ten or more. The read is 3 residues too short to cover the CDR3 end, so that end is filled in from the germline J gene. The chain uses TRBV29-1 and TRBJ1-2; D unresolved. This CDR3 is 14 amino acids long. Germline V gene lookup returns CDR1 SQVTM and CDR2 ANQGSEA. V gave up 5 bases and J gave up 0 bases, with 13 bases separating them. The part of the CDR3 DNA that was read is TGCAGCGTTCGCCAGGCTCCCCCTAACTATGGC. Its protein is CSVRQAPPNYG. The full CDR3 is CSVRQAPPNYGYTF.

This clone was found many times. With the read ending 3 residues before the CDR3 end, the germline J gene is used to fill in that end. The gene calls are TRBV19 and TRBJ2-1; D remains ambiguous. V lost 3 bases to trimming and J lost 0 bases, with 18 bases between them. This CDR3 has 18 amino acids. Germline V gene data show CDR1 as LNHDA and CDR2 as SQIVND (reference sequence). CDR3 loop: CASSIPPGRSSSYNEQFF. Incomplete CDR3 DNA: TGTGCCAGTAGTATTCCACCTGGGCGTTCGAGCTCCTACAATGAG. Combining the CDR3 with reference TRBV19 and TRBJ2-1 gives the whole variable domain DGGITQSPKYLFRKEGQNVTLSCEQNLNHDAMYWYRQDPGQGLRLIYYSQIVNDFQKGDIAEGYSVSREKKESFPLTVTSAQKNPTAFYLCASSIPPGRSSSYNEQFFGPGTRLTVL.

This clone was found many times. The DNA ends 3 residues before the CDR3 does, and the rest of the CDR3 is filled in from the germline J gene. J is TRBJ1-4 and V is TRBV7-9, with D perhaps TRBD1 (5 bases). V was shortened by 7 bases and J by 0 bases, with 12 bases between the two germline ends. Germline V lookup: CDR1 SEHNR, CDR2 FQNEAQ (reference sequence). There are 15 residues in the CDR3. The CDR3 sequence: CASTYGGATNEKLFF. Partial CDR3 DNA: TGTGCCAGCACCTATGGGGGGGCAACTAATGAAAAA.

The table lists this clone with many counts. The read ends 3 residues early relative to the CDR3; the germline J gene fills the gap. The V and J genes are TRBV7-6 and TRBJ2-5; TRBD2 aligns across 7 bases. Germline trimming cut 8 bases from V and 4 bases from J; bases unmatched to any gene: 7. CDR1 and CDR2 from the germline V gene are SGHVS and FNYEAQ. The CDR3 extends over 13 amino acids. The sequenced CDR3 bases are TGTGCCAGCGGAGCGGGAAATTCAGAGACC. This encodes CASGAGNSET. The whole CDR3 sequence reads CASGAGNSETQYF. Full variable domain (outside the CDR3, taken from reference TRBV7-6 and TRBJ2-5): GAGVSQSPRYKVTKRGQDVALRCDPISGHVSLYWYRQALGQGPEFLTYFNYEAQQDKSGLPNDRFSAERPEGSISTLTIQRTEQRDSAMYRCASGAGNSETQYFGPGTRLLVL.

Many counts were recorded for this clone. The CDR3 end lies 3 residues beyond the end of the read and is filled in from the germline J gene. The genes are TRBV30 and TRBJ2-5; no reliable D call. CDR3 length equals 13 residues. Germline V CDR1 and CDR2: GTSNPN, SVGIG (reference sequence). V was clipped by 3 bases and J by 0 bases, with 8 bases between them. CDR3 protein: CAWSVRDQETQYF. The covered CDR3 bases are TGTGCCTGGAGCGTCCGGGACCAAGAGACC.

This clone has at least ten counts. With the read ending 3 residues before the CDR3 end, the germline J gene is used to fill in that end. Distinct nucleotide sequences in the sample also encode this CDR3. The chain recombines TRBV19 with TRBJ2-2; tentatively, D is TRBD2 (5 bases). The CDR3 loop spans 14 amino acids. Trimming took 3 bases from V and 1 from J, leaving 6 bases between them. CDR1 and CDR2 from the germline V gene are LNHDA and SQIVND (reference sequence). The sequenced CDR3 bases are TGTGCCAGTAGTATCCGGGGGAACACCGGGGAG. Translated: CASSIRGNTGE. The full CDR3 protein reads CASSIRGNTGELFF.

The table lists this clone with many counts. The sequence runs out 3 residues before the end of the CDR3; the remainder is reconstructed from the germline J gene. The chain carries TRBV4-1 and TRBJ1-5; 7 nucleotides agree with TRBD1. Germline assignment: CDR1 MGHRA and CDR2 YSYEKL. The CDR3 is 16 residues long. J gave up 6 bases and V 3 bases, and 11 bases lay outside the gene matches. The CDR3 sequence is CASSQMTGLGIQPQHF. The part of the CDR3 DNA that was read is TGCGCCAGCAGCCAGATGACAGGGCTGGGGATTCAGCCC.

This clone was observed many times. The DNA ends 3 residues before the CDR3 does, and the rest of the CDR3 is filled in from the germline J gene. V usage is TRBV13 and J usage is TRBJ1-2; D perhaps matches TRBD1 (5 bases). V was trimmed by 1 base and J by 7 bases, leaving 16 bases between them. CDR3 size: 15 residues. CDR1 is PRHDT, CDR2 FYEKMQ, per germline (reference sequence). The chain's CDR3 is CASSLVPGQGGGYTF. CDR3 DNA (partial): TGTGCCAGCAGCTTAGTCCCTGGCCAGGGAGGTGGC.

This clone was detected many times. CDR3 in amino acids: CASSSLAGAATQYF. The sequenced part of the CDR3 DNA is TGTGCCAGCAGCTCCCTAGCGGGGGCCGCTACG. The rearrangement uses TRBV13 and TRBJ2-3; 10 positions match TRBD2. The sequence runs out 3 residues before the end of the CDR3; the remainder is reconstructed from the germline J gene. Unmatched junction bases numbered 6, after V lost 4 bases and J lost 8 bases. Looked up from germline, CDR1 is PRHDT and CDR2 is FYEKMQ (reference sequence). This CDR3 region has 14 residues.

This clone was seen ten or more times. The read is 3 residues too short to cover the CDR3 end, so that end is filled in from the germline J gene. This chain uses TRBV12-3 or TRBV12-4 with TRBJ2-2; 7 nucleotides agree with TRBD2. The CDR3 sequence is 17 residues long. J was trimmed by 6 bases and V by 5 bases; bases with no gene match: 15. The sequenced CDR3 bases are TGTGCCAGCAGTCTTTATAAGATCGGACTAGTGGCCGGGGAG. Protein: CASSLYKIGLVAGE. The CDR3 in its entirety is CASSLYKIGLVAGELFF.

This clone has at least ten counts. The read terminates 3 residues ahead of where the CDR3 ends, so the germline J gene completes it. V usage is TRBV7-6 and J usage is TRBJ2-1; 12 nucleotides agree with TRBD2. Germline V CDR1 and CDR2: SGHVS, FNYEAQ. V lost 5 bases to trimming and J lost 7 bases; unmatched junction nucleotides: 6. The CDR3 has 15 residues. CDR3 DNA, as far as it was read: TGTGCCAGCAGCCAACTAGCGGGGGGCGGAAATGAG. The encoded protein is CASSQLAGGGNE. Given in full, the CDR3 is CASSQLAGGGNEQFF. Supplemented by reference TRBV7-6 and TRBJ2-1, the full variable domain reads GAGVSQSPRYKVTKRGQDVALRCDPISGHVSLYWYRQALGQGPEFLTYFNYEAQQDKSGLPNDRFSAERPEGSISTLTIQRTEQRDSAMYRCASSQLAGGGNEQFFGPGTRLTVL.

This clone was recorded many times. The DNA ends 3 residues before the CDR3 does, and the rest of the CDR3 is filled in from the germline J gene. The chain combines TRBV5-4 with TRBJ1-1; no clear D gene. CDR3 length: 14 amino acids. Germline CDR1 is SGHNT and CDR2 is YYREEE (reference sequence). Trimming took off 4 bases at V and 1 base at J, with 11 bases between the two ends. CDR3 sequence reads: CASSPGGPNTEAFF. The CDR3 DNA, read in part, is TGTGCCAGCAGCCCAGGAGGGCCGAACACTGAA.

This clone was seen more than once but under ten times. The read comes to an end 3 residues before the CDR3 does, leaving the germline J gene to fill in the end. The chain has TRBV20-1 and TRBJ2-3, with a weak D call TRBD2 (5 bases). The CDR3 has 17 amino acids. Germline V CDR1 and CDR2: DFQATT, SNEGSKA (reference sequence). Here the CDR3 reads CNAQLMDSLQSTDTQYF. The sequenced part of the CDR3 DNA is TGCAATGCCCAACTAATGGACTCCTTACAGAGCACAGATACG.

This clone was found many times. The read ends 3 residues before the CDR3 terminus; that terminus is restored from the germline J gene. This chain uses TRBV2 with TRBJ1-5, with no clear D. CDR1 and CDR2 (germline): SNHLY, FYNNEI. The CDR3 has 15 amino acids. V was trimmed by 6 bases and J by 6 bases, leaving 18 bases between them. CDR3 amino acids: CASSAGPEVGQPQHF. CDR3 DNA (partial): TGTGCCAGCAGCGCGGGCCCGGAGGTAGGTCAGCCC.

This clone showed up many times. Read data end 3 residues before the CDR3 end; the end is taken from the germline J gene. This chain links TRBV19 with TRBJ1-1; D uncertain. The germline V gene encodes CDR1 LNHDA and CDR2 SQIVND (reference sequence). V was shortened by 3 bases and J by 3 bases, with 11 bases between the two germline ends. The CDR3 length is 14 residues. Incomplete CDR3 DNA: TGTGCCAGTAGTATGGCCGGGCGGGACACTGAA. Protein sequence: CASSMAGRDTE. The whole CDR3 protein is CASSMAGRDTEAFF.

This clone was recorded at least ten times. The read ends 3 residues early relative to the CDR3; the germline J gene fills the gap. This sequence joins TRBV20-1 and TRBJ2-7; 11 bases are a match to TRBD2. CDR1 DFQATT and CDR2 SNEGSKA come from the germline V gene (reference sequence). The V segment lost 3 bases and the J segment 5 bases; nucleotides outside the gene matches: 9. The CDR3 consists of 15 residues. Partial CDR3 DNA: TGCAGTGCTAGTCGGCTAGCGGGGGGTGTGGACGAG. Its protein product is CSASRLAGGVDE. The CDR3 reads in full as CSASRLAGGVDEQYF.

This clone was seen ten or more times. The sequence runs out 3 residues before the end of the CDR3; the remainder is reconstructed from the germline J gene. The V call is TRBV7-8, the J call TRBJ2-7; TRBD1 matches at 7 bases. CDR3 length equals 18 residues. The junction had 19 bases not matched to a gene; V was cut back by 5 bases and J by 3 bases. Per germline, CDR1 SGHVS and CDR2 FQNEAQ. The CDR3 region is CASSPRDSLGLSYYEQYF. The sequenced part of the CDR3 DNA is TGTGCCAGCAGCCCCCGGGACAGCCTTGGTCTCTCCTACTACGAG.

Ten or more counts support this clone. The CDR3 end lies 3 residues beyond the end of the read and is filled in from the germline J gene. J is TRBJ1-1 and V is TRBV5-1, with TRBD1 matching 7 bases. This CDR3 is 13 amino acids long. Germline loops: CDR1 SGHRS, CDR2 YFSETQ. CDR3 amino acids: CASSQNSDRKAFF. The part of the CDR3 DNA that was read is TGCGCCAGCAGCCAAAACTCGGACAGGAAA.

There are many counts of this clone. The CDR3 end is not reached by the read, which stops 3 residues before it; the germline J gene fills it in. The chain is built from TRBV12-3 or TRBV12-4 and TRBJ2-2; D tentatively fits TRBD1 or TRBD2 (5 bases each). CDR3 length: 13 residues. Trimming took 6 bases from V and 8 from J, leaving 13 bases between them. CDR3 bases read: TGTGCCAGCAGCCCTAGGGGAGCGGGGGAG. It yields the protein CASSPRGAGE. The full CDR3 sequence reads CASSPRGAGELFF.

This clone was observed at least ten times. From the germline J gene comes the end of the CDR3, since the read stops 3 residues before it. This chain uses TRBV12-3 or TRBV12-4 with TRBJ1-4, with 8 nucleotides matching TRBD1. V was clipped by 6 bases and J by 7 bases; unmatched bases: 7. CDR3 length equals 14 residues. The CDR3 is CASRGTGGGEKLFF. CDR3 bases read: TGTGCCAGCAGAGGGACAGGAGGAGGTGAAAAA.

This clone was counted ten times or more. Sequencing ends 3 residues short of the CDR3 end; the germline J gene provides the rest. The chain has TRBV24-1 and TRBJ2-1; D is perhaps TRBD1 (5 bases). The germline gives CDR1 KGHDR, CDR2 SFDVKD. Trimming removed 3 bases at V and 4 bases at J, with 12 bases between. The CDR3 is 15 amino acids. The CDR3 spells CATSDPGQKYNEQFF. Incomplete CDR3 DNA: TGTGCCACCAGTGATCCCGGACAAAAGTACAATGAG.

The sample holds many counts of this clone. The sequenced fragment ends 3 residues before the CDR3 boundary, so the rest is inferred from the germline J gene. The rearrangement links TRBV20-1 to TRBJ2-2; 11 bases align to TRBD2. In germline, CDR1 is DFQATT, CDR2 SNEGSKA (reference sequence). This CDR3 contains 14 residues. The DNA read from the CDR3 is TGCAGAGACACTAGCGGGGGTTGTTGGGGGGAG. Its protein is CRDTSGGCWGE. The CDR3, in full, reads CRDTSGGCWGELFF.

In this sample, this clone turned up a few times. The CDR3 is CSARGPVNEQFF. Partial CDR3 DNA: TGCAGTGCTAGAGGCCCAGTTAATGAG. V gene TRBV20-1 combines with J gene TRBJ2-1, with D hard to call. The read comes to an end 3 residues before the CDR3 does, leaving the germline J gene to fill in the end. From germline, CDR1 is DFQATT and CDR2 SNEGSKA (reference sequence). V lost 1 base to trimming and J lost 7 bases, with 8 bases between them. There are 12 residues in the CDR3.

There are many counts of this clone. The CDR3 is cut off 3 residues early in the read; its end comes from the germline J gene. The gene calls are TRBV2 and TRBJ1-2; no firm D call. The germline V gene has CDR1 SNHLY and CDR2 FYNNEI. V shed 2 bases and J shed 2 bases, with 9 bases lying between them. There are 14 residues in the CDR3. The CDR3 spells CASSETTANYGYTF. The CDR3 bases that were read are TGTGCCAGCAGTGAAACCACTGCAAACTATGGC.

This clone was seen at least ten times. The CDR3 reads CASSQDGRSTDTQYF. The covered CDR3 bases are TGCGCCAGCAGCCAAGATGGGCGCAGCACAGATACG. This chain uses TRBV4-1 with TRBJ2-3, with D uncertain. The DNA ends 3 residues before the CDR3 does, and the rest of the CDR3 is filled in from the germline J gene. With 0 bases removed from V and 0 bases from J, the gap between germline ends came to 7 bases. This CDR3 comprises 15 residues. Germline V gives CDR1 MGHRA, CDR2 YSYEKL.